The T cell receptor (beta chain) described here comes from a study of blood T cell repertoires in COVID-19. Turning to the study itself: T cells, B-cell-depleted T cells, or PBMCs provided the cDNA or gDNA that served as material.

Germline CDR1 reads SGHNT; CDR2 reads YENEEA. Trimming took off 3 bases at V and 1 base at J, with 9 bases between the two ends. The CDR3 has 14 amino acids. Authors' data handling: Reference gene primer amplification yielded estimated nucleated cell counts. Only in-frame clones appear in the TCRdb table, and some are missing; sequencing was by immunoSEQ multiplex PCR. D and trimming were read from the DNA, whereas the V and J calls and clone size are those reported in that table. The repertoire includes around 220,000 clones, roughly 76% of them detected once, and approximately 5.4% sits in the top ten.

This rearrangement joins TRBV11-3 to TRBJ1-1; a weak D match, TRBD1 (5 bases). The source of this sequence is a human donor in a cohort sampled during active COVID-19. Sequencing was done on a sample of peripheral blood. The CDR3 sequence is CASSLGGTNTEAFF. The CDR3, as DNA: TGTGCCAGCAGCTTGGGGGGGACGAACACTGAAGCTTTCTTT.